This TCR beta chain originates from a study (TCRdb year 2017). Background for the entire study: Patients provided blood, with volumes of up to about 100 ml, in addition to duodenal biopsy samples that ranged from roughly 6 to 12. Most subjects' cells were stained with pooled PE-conjugated tetramers presenting glia-alpha1a, -alpha2, -ω1 and -ω2 epitopes. Gluten-specific CD4+ T cell receptor repertoires in celiac disease were tracked across blood and gut, across disease stages, and over intervals of weeks to decades. To allow long-term comparison, patients who had historic T cell material from decades earlier were asked to donate new blood and biopsy samples. In total, the study looked at blood and gut biopsy samples from 20 to 25 celiac disease patients.

Results the study describes overall, beyond this receptor: Among 1,500 to 2,000 TCRs from roughly 18 patients, around 10% of TCR-alpha, TCR-beta or paired amino acid sequences were found to be public. Because of sampling limits, a maximum clonotype overlap of only roughly 50% was obtained between two independent sequencing runs of the same sample. Clonotypes specific to gluten lasted for decades, and samples collected about 15 to 28 years apart overlapped by as much as 53%. About 1% of TCR-beta sequences and about 0.21% of paired TCR-alpha/beta clonotypes were shared across patients; authors concluded cross-contamination was not an issue. Conclusions depend on tetramer specificity; previously about 80% of tetramer-sorted clones showed antigen-specific proliferation.

When relatively high numbers of tetramer-positive T cells were contained in samples, bulk-cell sorting was performed in addition to single-cell sorting. Gluten-specific T cells were isolated using HLA-DQ:gluten tetramers and were analyzed by high-throughput sequencing of rearranged TCR-alpha and TCR-beta genes. All sorting was carried out on a BD Aria II cell sorter, and flow data were analyzed in FlowJo. Libraries were made using 5' RACE. A modified SMART protocol was used to prepare the bulk TCR libraries. Bulk TCR libraries were sequenced on Illumina MiSeq with paired-end 300 bp reads, while single-cell libraries were sequenced on MiSeq with paired-end 250 bp reads. Per the source publication's procedure: Selected pRESTO steps were used to preprocess the reads, after which IMGT/HighV-QUEST assigned the V, D, J genes and CDR3 junctions. Bulk sequences were retained only if present in at least two replicas with cumulative read counts of 10 or more. Repertoire diversity was measured with a sample-corrected Shannon entropy estimator, applied to samples with more than 20 cells. Using fastp at Q25 and MiXCR, TCRdb reprocessed the public reads and kept productive beta chains. When rows share a CDR3 protein, they turn into one entry using the most common DNA and genes. What appears here as the V and J calls and clone size reflects TCRdb's work, not the paper's. The sample yields some 220 distinct CDR3 sequences; roughly 9.3% were counted once. Around 28% of the sample is taken by the ten largest.

Notes on this clonotype: Base qualities are not provided; no much larger clone lies one nucleotide away.

V was cut back by 2 bases and J by 3 bases, leaving a gap of 2 bases between them. From the germline V gene, CDR1 is SGHRS and CDR2 is YFSETQ. Inclusive of the bounding cysteine and phenylalanine, the CDR3 is 11 residues long. The only DNA kept is the CDR3, 33 bases in frame from the first base. The receptor was derived from a male donor with celiac disease. The V and J genes are TRBV5-1 and TRBJ2-5; the D gene identity is not certain. The sequencing here drew on gluten tetramer+ CD4+ T cells from blood or duodenal biopsy (not recorded which); whether cultured is not recorded, taken while untreated, on a gluten-free diet, or during gluten challenge (not recorded which). What the cell subset or site label conveys for this sample: CD4+ T cells binding HLA-DQ:gluten tetramers. The nucleotides are TGCGCCAGCAGCTTCGAAGAGACCCAGTACTTC. This yields the protein CASSFEETQYF. When the CDR3 is completed using the reference TRBV5-1 and TRBJ2-5 genes on either side, the full variable domain is KAGVTQTPRYLIKTRGQQVTLSCSPISGHRSVSWYQQTPGQGLQFLFEYFSETQRNKGNFPGRFSGRQFSNSRSEMNVSTLELGDSALYLCASSFEETQYFGPGTRLLVL.